The clone carrying this T cell receptor beta chain turned up a few times. Antigen: not known. A unique molecular identifier was carried by every single TCR cDNA molecule. TCRdb re-derived calls from the 5' RACE reads in MiXCR, one entry per CDR3 protein. The sample carries thousands of distinct CDR3 sequences, 8.5% to 10% recorded once. This specimen belongs to a study of spatial heterogeneity in lung cancer. Study-level points and caveats: Resection blood, more than follow-up blood, showed ubiquitous expanded tumor TCRs.

Noted time point: sample taken at primary tumor resection. The donors, about 74 patients with untreated early-stage non-small cell lung cancer, provided the samples. Extraction of whole RNA from tumor, nontumor lung or frozen PBMC preceded unsorted sequencing. This CDR3 has 15 amino acids. Trimming took 6 bases from V and 0 from J, leaving 12 bases between them. The chain couples TRBV12-3 or TRBV12-4 to TRBJ1-5; D is possibly TRBD1 (6 bases). The receptor was derived from a male donor with early-stage non-small cell lung cancer. The input for sequencing was PBMCs, taken at surgery. The CDR3, as DNA: TGTGCCAGCAGCATTGGACAGAGTAGCAATCAGCCCCAGCATTTT. It encodes CASSIGQSSNQPQHF.